A selection of T cell receptor beta chains follows, all from one sample in a study of human thymus T cells. TCRdb's copy holds only in-frame clones and misses some; the assay was immunoSEQ multiplex PCR. The table records more than 50,000 clones, approximately 95% of them present only once. Sequencing was done on a sample of blood. Receptors were obtained from a boy in the first two years of life with a congenital heart defect but otherwise immunologically healthy. Both conserved end residues are part of each CDR3. The D gene is left open where the match is weak. Clone sizes are given selectively: once, few, many, or a class where the clone is expanded.

size	V	D	J	DNA	CDR3
.	TRBV19	.	TRBJ2-1	TGTGCCAGTAGTATAGCGGGGTTCCCAAACAATGAGCAGTTCTTC	CASSIAGFPNNEQFF
.	TRBV6-5	TRBD1	TRBJ1-4	TGTGCCAGCAAGGGACAGGGAAGGGAAAAACTGTTTTTT	CASKGQGREKLFF
.	TRBV11-3	TRBD1	TRBJ2-3	TGTGCCAGCAGCCCTGGACAGGGTTCAGATACGCAGTATTTT	CASSPGQGSDTQYF
.	TRBV6-1	.	TRBJ2-7	TGTGCCAGCAGTTACTACGAGCAGTACTTC	CASSYYEQYF
.	TRBV11-2	TRBD2	TRBJ2-7	TGTGCCAGCAGCTCCGGACTAGCGCGCCTCTCCTACGAGCAGTACTTC	CASSSGLARLSYEQYF
.	TRBV30	.	TRBJ1-2	TGTGCCTGGAGTTCCACAGGGACTGGCTACACCTTC	CAWSSTGTGYTF
.	TRBV4-1	TRBD1	TRBJ1-1	TGCGCCAGCAGCCCCCATGGTAGGACAGGGATGACTGAAGCTTTCTTT	CASSPHGRTGMTEAFF
.	TRBV7-8	.	TRBJ2-5	TGTGCCAGCAGCAGACAGGGGAGGGGGGTCCAAGAGACCCAGTACTTC	CASSRQGRGVQETQYF
.	TRBV19	TRBD2	TRBJ2-3	TGTGCCAGTAGTCCAAGACTAGCGGGAGGGCCGTTTGATACGCAGTATTTT	CASSPRLAGGPFDTQYF
.	TRBV5-4	.	TRBJ1-2	TGTGCCAGCAGCTTGGTACAGGTCAGGAATGGCTACACCTTC	CASSLVQVRNGYTF
.	TRBV6-5	TRBD1	TRBJ2-7	TGTGCCAGTAAACCGGGACAGGGGGCAAGGGAGCAGTACTTC	CASKPGQGAREQYF
.	TRBV4-1	TRBD1	TRBJ1-4	TGCGCCAGCAGCCCCCCGGGACAGACTAATGAAAAACTGTTTTTT	CASSPPGQTNEKLFF
once	TRBV5-6	.	TRBJ2-3	TGTGCCAGCAGCCTTGGGCCACCCTCAAGCACAGATACGCAGTATTTT	CASSLGPPSSTDTQYF
.	TRBV5-1	TRBD1	TRBJ2-7	TGCGCCAGCAGCTTGGGGGACAGGGTTGACTCCTACGAGCAGTACTTC	CASSLGDRVDSYEQYF
once	TRBV19	.	TRBJ1-2	TGTGCCAGTAGTATCTCAGGAGGCTATGGCTACACCTTC	CASSISGGYGYTF
.	TRBV6-1	TRBD1	TRBJ2-1	TGTGCCAGCAGTGAAGTGAGACAGGGCTCCTACAATGAGCAGTTCTTC	CASSEVRQGSYNEQFF
.	TRBV2	.	TRBJ1-1	TGTGCCAGCAGTGATACAGGGTACACTGAAGCTTTCTTT	CASSDTGYTEAFF
.	TRBV5-6	.	TRBJ2-1	TGTGCCAGCAGCCCGGAGGCAGGGTACCCAATTAATGAGCAGTTCTTC	CASSPEAGYPINEQFF
.	TRBV6-5	TRBD2	TRBJ2-2	TGTGCCAGCAGTTTGGCGGGAGGGTTCACCGGGGAGCTGTTTTTT	CASSLAGGFTGELFF
.	TRBV4-2	TRBD1	TRBJ1-1	TGTGCCAGCAGCCAACCACAGGGGGTAGGGGGTGACACTGAAGCTTTCTTT	CASSQPQGVGGDTEAFF
.	TRBV5-6	.	TRBJ2-1	TGTGCCAGCAGCTTGGGGGCGGGCAACTCCTACAATGAGCAGTTCTTC	CASSLGAGNSYNEQFF
.	TRBV7-9	.	TRBJ1-2	TGTGCCAGCAGCACTTCGGACAGTTCCCGTTACAATTATGGCTACACCTTC	CASSTSDSSRYNYGYTF
.	TRBV28	TRBD2	TRBJ2-7	TGTGCCAGCAGCCTAACCGGGACTAGCGGGATCTACGAGCAGTACTTC	CASSLTGTSGIYEQYF